This entry describes one T cell receptor beta chain. This clone was found many times. Its antigen is currently not known. No qualities accompany the bases; no much larger clone lies one base away. The data were taken from a study of CD8+ T cells in alopecia areata (dated by TCRdb to between 2017 and 2018). Concerning the study at large: The treated patients, all with moderate-to-severe alopecia areata, were enrolled in an open-label pilot trial of oral tofacitinib given at 5 to 10 mg twice daily. Patients received tofacitinib for 6 to 18 months and were then followed off drug for 6 months to check for delayed response and recurrence. The SALT score, which quantifies the percentage of affected scalp surface area, was used to measure disease severity in treated patients. To study T cell clonal expansion in alopecia areata, the researchers applied high-throughput TCRbeta sequencing to both the C3H/HeJ mouse model and human patients. On the human side, TCRbeta sequencing was run on scalp tissue and on sorted CD4+ and CD8+ peripheral blood T cells from healthy controls and from alopecia areata patients with either patchy or totalis/universalis disease. Biopsies were taken from tofacitinib-treated patients at baseline and again at 4 and 24 weeks into treatment, and several of those patients also had a later scalp biopsy. Scalp clonality was compared across normal scalp (n=4), patchy alopecia areata scalp (n=8), and alopecia totalis/universalis scalp (n=8). RNA was extracted with the PAXgene miRNA kit for fixed scalp, the miRNeasy kit for PBMCs, and the RNeasy kit for mouse skin. TCRbeta CDR3 regions were amplified by immunoSEQ multiplex PCR with 35 Vbeta forward and 13 Jbeta reverse primers. Broad study findings and their caveats: During tofacitinib treatment, many expanded lesional clones remained in scalp and blood, and this persistence may partly explain relapse after treatment is stopped. Compared with mice, TCR sequences shared between patients were less clear, possibly partly because of HLA diversity across the patient population. Scalp clonality and the number of expanded CD8+ clones among the top 100 scalp clones were significantly decreased by tofacitinib. Unlike mouse skin, where gammadelta T cells dominate, normal human skin contains resident alphabeta T cells that get sequenced too, which complicates analysis of the scalp TCR repertoire. Compared with normal scalp, lesional scalp, particularly in alopecia totalis/universalis, had higher clonality and more expanded CD8+ clones, which suggests antigenic drive. Because the treated cohort was small and had only one nonresponder, larger studies are needed to examine links between baseline CD8+ expansion and response.

The protocol used for the library was the immunoSEQ multiplex PCR assay. For TCR sequencing, RNA was extracted from every sample and reverse transcribed into cDNA to serve as template. SuperScript III was used for first-strand cDNA synthesis, primed with a 2:1 mix of oligo-dT and random hexamers. A synthetic immune receptor repertoire was used to gauge amplification bias, and whatever bias remained was removed computationally. Per the source publication's procedure: Raw reads were preprocessed to remove errors, and CDR3 was defined by IMGT conventions from the conserved cysteine to phenylalanine. Clonality was computed as 1 minus the Shannon entropy, with the entropy normalized by log2 of the number of productive unique TCRs. Scalp TCRbeta sequences were cross-referenced with sorted blood CD4 and CD8 repertoires so that the CD4 or CD8 identity of scalp clones could be inferred. Here the immuneACCESS table is served through TCRdb, limited to in-frame sequences with V and J called. Missing clones are a known gap in these copies; in checked studies unresolved V genes cover under half, and the rest lacks a known reason. The D gene and trimming were derived from the DNA, and the V and J assignments and clone size from that table. The sample contains about 110,000 clones, less than 75% of them found a single time. The ten biggest clones cover over 9% of the sample.

Trimming at the junction amounts to 0 bases on V and 15 bases on J, and the germline ends lie 15 bases apart. CDR1 and CDR2 were assigned from the germline V gene (reference sequence) as GTSNPN and SVGIG. Its CDR3 holds 12 amino acids, cysteine through phenylalanine. The kept DNA is CDR3 alone, 36 bases in frame from the first base. The time point label of this sample denotes: roughly 24 weeks on oral tofacitinib. Reading the label with the study, this specimen's treatment or condition is: oral pan-JAK inhibitor, 5-10 mg twice daily. Lesional scalp punch biopsies and peripheral blood were collected from alopecia areata patients. PBMCs were isolated by density centrifugation and stained for CD3, CD4 and CD8, after which CD4+ and CD8+ T cells were sorted on a FACSAria.

This clonotype originated in a human donor with alopecia areata. The V gene is TRBV30 and the J gene is TRBJ2-1; the D gene is unclear. This specimen was CD8+ T cells sorted from blood, taken at week 24, from a patient treated with tofacitinib. The CDR3 has the sequence CAWSVLSGPPFF. In nucleotides, the sequence is TGTGCCTGGAGTGTACTGTCTGGACCCCCGTTCTTC.